The 4 T cell receptor beta chains below come from one sample, sequenced in a study of cytomegalovirus exposure and HLA in healthy donors (TCRdb year 2017). Library generation was performed with the immunoSEQ multiplex PCR assay. For the multiplex PCR, a mixture combining 60 forward primers for TCR Vbeta segments and 13 reverse primers for TCR Jbeta segments was used. TCRdb carries this immuneACCESS record with in-frame sequences only. Its versions omit some clonotypes, under half of them owing to an unresolved V gene in the studies checked, with the rest unexplained. This sample gives around 100,000 clones in total; about 79% of them show up just once. The top ten clones comprise roughly 3% of the sample. Sequencing used PBMCs. Receptors were obtained from a woman younger than 30 in good health and CMV-seropositive.

The chain employs TRBV6-5 and TRBJ2-7, with 9 positions matching TRBD2. There are 16 residues in the CDR3. The V gene's germline CDR1 is MNHEY and CDR2 SVGAGI. J was trimmed by 0 bases and V by 1 base; bases with no gene match: 4. The CDR3 loop reads CASSYLPSGTSYEQYF. The DNA for the CDR3 is TGTGCCAGCAGTTACTTGCCTAGCGGGACCTCCTACGAGCAGTACTTC.

The chain combines TRBV25-1 with TRBJ2-7; tentative D call: TRBD2 (6 bases). V was shortened by 6 bases and J by 2 bases, with 14 bases between the two germline ends. Germline assignment: CDR1 MGHDK and CDR2 SYGVNS. The CDR3 sequence is 14 residues long. CDR3 coding DNA: TGTGCCAGCAGCCGGGGGATTACCACCTACGAGCAGTACTTC. This encodes CASSRGITTYEQYF.

The V gene is TRBV11-2, the J gene TRBJ1-1, with D maybe TRBD1 (5 bases). CDR3 length: 15 amino acids. Germline lookup yields CDR1 SGHAT and CDR2 FQNNGV. V lost 5 bases to trimming and J lost 0 bases, with 13 bases between them. The CDR3 reads CASSPRGGMNTEAFF. CDR3 nucleotide sequence: TGTGCCAGCAGCCCAAGGGGCGGCATGAACACTGAAGCTTTCTTT.

V and J are TRBV5-6 and TRBJ2-7; 7 positions agree with TRBD1. The CDR3 spans 17 residues. Germline V gives CDR1 SGHDT, CDR2 YYEEEE. The trim removed 4 bases at V and 0 bases at J, leaving 13 bases unmatched. The CDR3 loop is CASSPNTGTASSYEQYF. The DNA of the CDR3 is TGTGCCAGCAGCCCCAATACCGGGACAGCTAGCTCCTACGAGCAGTACTTC.